Listed below are T cell receptor beta chains from one sample, sequenced in a study of control samples from healthy donors and cancer patients. Some clones are missing from TCRdb's copy, which holds only in-frame ones; the method was immunoSEQ multiplex PCR. The sample lists 120,000 or so clones, more than 80% occurring once. The sample was blood. Every receptor here comes from a man younger than 35 in good health. The CDR3 runs from the conserved cysteine through the conserved F or W. The D gene is left open where the match is weak. For some rows the clone size is stated as once, few or many, or as a class when expanded; others skip it.

TRBV7-3,15,.,TRBJ1-1,TRBD1,TGTGCCAGCAGCGAGGGACAGGGTGGTTACACTGAAGCTTTCTTT,CASSEGQGGYTEAFF
TRBV21-1,17,.,TRBJ2-5,.,TGTGCCAGCACCCTTTCCTGTGGGGGGCCCTTTAGGGAGACCCAGTACTTC,CASTLSCGGPFRETQYF
TRBV29-1,12,.,TRBJ1-1,.,TGCAGCGTTGCAGAGTTGAACACTGAAGCTTTCTTT,CSVAELNTEAFF
TRBV5-1,13,.,TRBJ1-2,.,TGCGCCAGCAGCAACGGAGCTAACTATGGCTACACCTTC,CASSNGANYGYTF
TRBV6-5,14,.,TRBJ1-2,TRBD1,TGTGCCAGCAGGCCGACAGGGAGCGGCTATGGCTACACCTTC,CASRPTGSGYGYTF
TRBV11-3,12,.,TRBJ1-2,.,TGTGCCAGCAGCTTACAGGATGATGGCTACACCTTC,CASSLQDDGYTF
TRBV2,13,.,TRBJ2-5,TRBD1,TGTGCCACCTCGACAGGGGGCGGGGAGACCCAGTACTTC,CATSTGGGETQYF
TRBV5-1,12,.,TRBJ2-1,.,TGCGCCAGCAGCTTGACTGGTGATGAGCAGTTCTTC,CASSLTGDEQFF
TRBV6-5,16,.,TRBJ2-7,.,TGTGCCAGCAGTTACTCCGCGGCTAGATTTTCCTACGAGCAGTACTTC,CASSYSAARFSYEQYF
TRBV5-4,14,.,TRBJ2-3,.,TGTGCAGTCCTGGCAGCCACTAGCACAGATACGCAGTATTTT,CAVLAATSTDTQYF
TRBV2,14,.,TRBJ1-3,TRBD1,TGTGCCAGCACCGAACAGGGGCAGGAAAACACCATATATTTT,CASTEQGQENTIYF
TRBV5-4,16,few,TRBJ2-2,TRBD1,TGTGCCAGCAGCTCTCTAGACAGGGGAAACACCGGGGAGCTGTTTTTT,CASSSLDRGNTGELFF
TRBV4-1,12,.,TRBJ2-1,.,TGCGCCAGCAGCCAAGTTAGCTATGAGCAGTTCTTC,CASSQVSYEQFF
TRBV29-1,13,.,TRBJ2-2,TRBD1,TGCAGCGGGACAGGGGGAAACACCGGGGAGCTGTTTTTT,CSGTGGNTGELFF
TRBV28,14,.,TRBJ1-4,.,TGTGCCAGCAGTTTTTCCGACGGACATGAAAAACTGTTTTTT,CASSFSDGHEKLFF
TRBV6-5,14,.,TRBJ1-2,.,TGTGCCAGCAGTTACTCGACAGGAAACTATGGCTACACCTTC,CASSYSTGNYGYTF
TRBV10-1,15,.,TRBJ2-5,.,TGCGCCAGCAGTGATGGGGGGCCCGTAGGCGAGACCCAGTACTTC,CASSDGGPVGETQYF
TRBV7-2,13,.,TRBJ2-1,.,TGTGCCAGCAGCTTGGCCCGTGGCGTTGAGCAGTTCTTC,CASSLARGVEQFF
TRBV7-2,15,few,TRBJ1-5,.,TGTGCCAGCAGTACAGGTGTGGTAGGCAATCAGCCCCAGCATTTT,CASSTGVVGNQPQHF
TRBV12-3/TRBV12-4,12,.,TRBJ2-5,.,TGTGCCAGCACCTCGAGCGGGGAGACCCAGTACTTC,CASTSSGETQYF
TRBV19,15,.,TRBJ2-7,.,TGTGCCAGTAGCAACTCCCGGAACCCCCCCTACGAGCAGTACTTC,CASSNSRNPPYEQYF
TRBV5-1,16,.,TRBJ1-4,.,TGCGCCAGCAGCTTGGGTACGGCGAAGGTCAATGAAAAACTGTTTTTT,CASSLGTAKVNEKLFF
TRBV12-3/TRBV12-4,11,.,TRBJ2-5,.,TGTGCCAGCAGTTTTCGGGAGACCCAGTACTTC,CASSFRETQYF
TRBV11-2,17,.,TRBJ1-4,.,TGTGCCAGCAGCTTGTACCCGGCGATAACAACTAATGAAAAACTGTTTTTT,CASSLYPAITTNEKLFF
TRBV5-6,15,.,TRBJ2-2,.,TGTGCCAGCAGCTTGATCCATCAGGGATCCGGGGAGCTGTTTTTT,CASSLIHQGSGELFF
TRBV30,15,.,TRBJ1-2,TRBD1,TGTGCCTGGGTCCAGACAGGGCTCGCAAACTATGGCTACACCTTC,CAWVQTGLANYGYTF
TRBV5-1,16,.,TRBJ1-6,.,TGCGCCAGCAGCTTGGGTACGGACAGTAGGCACTCACCCCTCCACTTT,CASSLGTDSRHSPLHF
TRBV5-4,14,.,TRBJ2-1,TRBD2,TGTGCCAGCAGCTTGGACACTACGGGAGGGGAGCAGTTCTTC,CASSLDTTGGEQFF
TRBV29-1,14,.,TRBJ1-4,.,TGCAGCGTTGGGGTTGGGTACACTAATGAAAAACTGTTTTTT,CSVGVGYTNEKLFF
TRBV5-1,16,.,TRBJ2-5,TRBD2,TGCGCCAGCACGGGGACTAGCGGGAGGTATCTAGAGACCCAGTACTTC,CASTGTSGRYLETQYF
TRBV9,12,once,TRBJ2-2,.,TGTGCCAGCAGCATTAGCGCCGGGGAGCTGTTTTTT,CASSISAGELFF
TRBV27,12,.,TRBJ2-3,.,TGTGCCAGCAGCATAGGGGGGGATACGCAGTATTTT,CASSIGGDTQYF
TRBV5-8,14,.,TRBJ2-5,.,TGTGCCAGCAGCTTGGAGGCAGTGAAAGAGACCCAGTACTTC,CASSLEAVKETQYF
TRBV5-1,15,.,TRBJ2-1,.,TGCGCCAGCAGTAACAGCACCAGCTCCTACAATGAGCAGTTCTTC,CASSNSTSSYNEQFF
TRBV6-5,15,.,TRBJ2-7,.,TGTGCCAGCAGCCGCGACCAGGTGGGGGACTACGAGCAGTACTTC,CASSRDQVGDYEQYF
TRBV7-2,15,.,TRBJ2-5,.,TGTGCCAGCAGCTTGAGGAGGGAGGTGCGAGAGACCCAGTACTTC,CASSLRREVRETQYF
TRBV5-1,14,.,TRBJ1-1,.,TGCGCCAGCAGCTTGTCCGGGAATTTGGCTGAAGCTTTCTTT,CASSLSGNLAEAFF
TRBV5-1,16,.,TRBJ2-1,TRBD2,TGCGCCAGCAGCTTGGAGACTAGCGGGAGGCCCAATGAGCAGTTCTTC,CASSLETSGRPNEQFF
TRBV25-1,17,.,TRBJ2-3,.,TGTGCCAGCAGTGCAACGCAATCAAGATCTAGCACAGATACGCAGTATTTT,CASSATQSRSSTDTQYF
TRBV19,13,.,TRBJ2-5,.,TGTGCCAGTAGTAGGGACTTCCAAGAGACCCAGTACTTC,CASSRDFQETQYF
TRBV5-1,16,.,TRBJ2-1,TRBD2,TGCGCCAGCAGCTTGGTAATGGCGGGGGGTATCAATGAGCAGTTCTTC,CASSLVMAGGINEQFF
TRBV28,15,.,TRBJ1-5,.,TGTGCCAGCGGGGACGGGGGCCGTAGCAATCAGCCCCAGCATTTT,CASGDGGRSNQPQHF
TRBV19,12,.,TRBJ1-1,.,TGTGCCAGTAGTCTAACAGGTTGGGAAGCTTTCTTT,CASSLTGWEAFF
TRBV6-6,11,few,TRBJ1-1,TRBD1,TGTGCCAGCACAGGGGGTACTGAAGCTTTCTTT,CASTGGTEAFF
TRBV7-2,15,.,TRBJ2-3,.,TGTGCCAGCAGCTTAGTTGGTAGAAGCACAGATACGCAGTATTTT,CASSLVGRSTDTQYF
TRBV4-1,16,.,TRBJ2-6,.,TGCGCCAGCAGCCAAGGGGTTCTCTCTGGGGCCAACGTCCTGACTTTC,CASSQGVLSGANVLTF
TRBV24-1,17,.,TRBJ2-6,.,TGTGCCACCAGCCCCACGGAGGGTAGCTCTGGGGCCAACGTCCTGACTTTC,CATSPTEGSSGANVLTF